The rows below give T cell receptor beta chains drawn from one sample of a study of control samples from healthy donors and cancer patients. The data were produced by immunoSEQ multiplex PCR, yet TCRdb's version contains in-frame clones alone and is incomplete. The repertoire consists of 130,000 or so clones, with roughly 89% occurring once and the leading ten covering around 7.6%. Sequencing was done on a sample of PBMCs. The receptor set was obtained from a man between 50 and 59 years old with head and neck cancer. CDR3s include the opening cysteine and the closing phenylalanine or tryptophan. A D gene is named only where the DNA matches it firmly. Expanded clones get a size class; other rows say once, few or many, or leave the size out.

>NA|TRBV5-1|NA|TRBJ2-7
TGCGCCAGCAGCTTCGGGGCCTACGAGCAGTACTTC
CASSFGAYEQYF
>NA|TRBV2|TRBD1|TRBJ1-4
TGTGCCAGCAGTGGCCGGACAGGGGACGGACTGTTTTTT
CASSGRTGDGLFF
>few|TRBV29-1|NA|TRBJ2-7
TGCAGCGTTGAGGGGAACTACGAGCAGTACTTC
CSVEGNYEQYF
>NA|TRBV28|TRBD1|TRBJ1-2
TGTGCCAGCAGCTTGTCGGACAGGGGGGCTCACTACACCTTC
CASSLSDRGAHYTF
>NA|TRBV27|NA|TRBJ2-7
TGTGCCAGCAGTTTTCGGGGCGACGAGCAGTACTTC
CASSFRGDEQYF
>NA|TRBV6-5|TRBD2|TRBJ2-5
TGTGCCACGACTAGCGGGGGCCCACAAGAGACCCAGTACTTC
CATTSGGPQETQYF
>NA|TRBV5-1|TRBD1|TRBJ2-3
TGCGCCAGCAGCCCCATGTTGACAGGGCTCAGCACAGATACGCAGTATTTT
CASSPMLTGLSTDTQYF
>NA|TRBV6-5|NA|TRBJ1-4
TGTGCCAGCTGGGGCCTAACTAATGAAAAACTGTTTTTT
CASWGLTNEKLFF
>NA|TRBV9|TRBD1|TRBJ1-5
TGTGCCAGCAGCGCGGGACAGGGGTTCGATCAGCCCCAGCATTTT
CASSAGQGFDQPQHF
>once|TRBV11-2|NA|TRBJ1-2
TGTGCCAGCAGCTTGGGGACCCTCGGCTACACCTTC
CASSLGTLGYTF
>NA|TRBV3-1/TRBV3-2|NA|TRBJ1-5
TGTGCCAGCAGCCCAAGCGGGGGAGGCTTCAATCAGCCCCAGCATTTT
CASSPSGGGFNQPQHF
>NA|TRBV27|TRBD2|TRBJ2-1
TGTGCCAGCAGTTTAGGGAGACCGGGACTAGGCAATGAGCAGTTCTTC
CASSLGRPGLGNEQFF
>NA|TRBV3-1/TRBV3-2|TRBD1|TRBJ1-5
TGTGCCAGCAGCCACACGACAGGGGCCCTAAATCAGCCCCAGCATTTT
CASSHTTGALNQPQHF
>NA|TRBV7-9|NA|TRBJ1-1
TGTGCCACTAGGGATACGGGCACTGAAGCTTTCTTT
CATRDTGTEAFF
>NA|TRBV28|TRBD2|TRBJ2-3
TGTGCCAGCAGCGATAGCGGGAGTAGGGCAGATACGCAGTATTTT
CASSDSGSRADTQYF
>NA|TRBV6-5|NA|TRBJ2-1
TGTGCCAGCAGTTACTCGATTCATCAGGGCAATGAGCAGTTCTTC
CASSYSIHQGNEQFF
>NA|TRBV30|NA|TRBJ1-1
TGTGCCTGGAGGTCCCGGATCATCACTGAAGCTTTCTTT
CAWRSRIITEAFF
>NA|TRBV6-5|NA|TRBJ1-1
TGTGCCAGCATTCCGGGGGGGCCAGCGGCAAGCGCTTTCTTT
CASIPGGPAASAFF
>NA|TRBV9|NA|TRBJ2-3
TGTGCCAGCAGCCCACCCCGTGGGACTGTGCCTAGCACAGATACGCAGTATTTT
CASSPPRGTVPSTDTQYF
>NA|TRBV9|TRBD1|TRBJ2-3
TGTGCCAGCAGCGCTCAACAGGGGGAAGGGACAGATACGCAGTATTTT
CASSAQQGEGTDTQYF
>NA|TRBV7-2|TRBD2|TRBJ2-1
TGTGCCAGCAGCTTTCTAGCGGGAGGGCCCCACAATGAGCAGTTCTTC
CASSFLAGGPHNEQFF
>NA|TRBV30|TRBD1|TRBJ1-4
TGTGCCTGGAGCCGATATGTGGGACAGGACGATGAAAAACTGTTTTTT
CAWSRYVGQDDEKLFF
>NA|TRBV3-1/TRBV3-2|NA|TRBJ2-7
TGTGCCAGCAGCCAACTCTCCTACGAGCAGTACTTC
CASSQLSYEQYF
>NA|TRBV6-5|NA|TRBJ2-1
TGTGCCAGCAGTAGGAGTCCACTTACTGAGCAGTTCTTC
CASSRSPLTEQFF
>once|TRBV27|NA|TRBJ1-6
TGTGCCAGCAGTTTGGTCTCCTTTGAGAATTCACCCCTCCACTTT
CASSLVSFENSPLHF
>NA|TRBV28|TRBD2|TRBJ2-2
TGTGCCAGCAGTTTATGGGGACTAGCGGGAGGGCCCGGGGAGCTGTTTTTT
CASSLWGLAGGPGELFF
>NA|TRBV19|TRBD1|TRBJ2-2
TGTGCCAGTAGTATAACGGGGACAGGGGACACCGGGGAGCTGTTTTTT
CASSITGTGDTGELFF
>NA|TRBV3-1/TRBV3-2|NA|TRBJ2-1
TGTGCCAGCAGCCAAGATTCCGGGCCTCTCAATGAGCAGTTCTTC
CASSQDSGPLNEQFF
>NA|TRBV5-1|NA|TRBJ1-2
TGCGCCAGCAGCGGCGACAAGGGCGGTGGCTACACCTTC
CASSGDKGGGYTF
>NA|TRBV14|NA|TRBJ2-1
TGTGCCAGCAGCCTATACCTAGGGCCCAATGAGCAGTTCTTC
CASSLYLGPNEQFF
>NA|TRBV5-6|NA|TRBJ1-4
TGTGCCAGCAGCTTGATTGTCGGGGGATCAGCTAATGAAAAACTGTTTTTT
CASSLIVGGSANEKLFF
>NA|TRBV2|NA|TRBJ2-3
TGTGCCAGCAGTGACGAACAGGGAATTGTTGGGGATACGCAGTATTTT
CASSDEQGIVGDTQYF
>few|TRBV19|NA|TRBJ2-2
TGTGCCAGTAGACGGGCAGGCTACACCGGGGAGCTGTTTTTT
CASRRAGYTGELFF
>NA|TRBV15|NA|TRBJ2-3
TGTGCCACCAGAACCACGGGACCAGATACGCAGTATTTT
CATRTTGPDTQYF
>NA|TRBV14|NA|TRBJ2-6
TGTGCCAGCACGACCGGCCGACCAGGGGCCAACGTCCTGACTTTC
CASTTGRPGANVLTF
>NA|TRBV2|TRBD2|TRBJ2-1
TGTGCCAGCAAGAAACTAGCGGGAAGCTGGGATGAGCAGTTCTTC
CASKKLAGSWDEQFF
>NA|TRBV28|TRBD1|TRBJ1-5
TGTGCCACCAGGGGGACAGGGGAGAATCAGCCCCAGCATTTT
CATRGTGENQPQHF
>many|TRBV29-1|NA|TRBJ2-7
TGCAGCGCGGCGAAATCTGGCGAGCAGTACTTC
CSAAKSGEQYF
>NA|TRBV19|NA|TRBJ2-1
TGTGCCAGTAGTTTAAGGACAGTCTTTGGGATCTCCTACAATGAGCAGTTCTTC
CASSLRTVFGISYNEQFF
>NA|TRBV4-1|NA|TRBJ1-2
TGCGCCAGCAGCCAAGCCTCAGGGGAACCCAGCTATGGCTACACCTTC
CASSQASGEPSYGYTF
>NA|TRBV30|TRBD1|TRBJ2-1
TGTGCCTGGAGTGGAAGCATATCCGGGACAGGGGGCCAAGCGCCCCCCTACAATGAGCAGTTCTTC
CAWSGSISGTGGQAPPYNEQFF
>NA|TRBV6-5|TRBD1|TRBJ1-1
TGTGCCAGCCCAATGACAGGGGAAGGCACTGAAGCTTTCTTT
CASPMTGEGTEAFF
>NA|TRBV12-3/TRBV12-4|NA|TRBJ1-5
TGTGCCAGCAGTTTAAGGGAGAGTCAGCCCCAGCATTTT
CASSLRESQPQHF
>NA|TRBV6-1|NA|TRBJ1-5
TGTGCCAGCAGTGACACCGGCAATCAGCCCCAGCATTTT
CASSDTGNQPQHF
>few|TRBV7-2|NA|TRBJ2-7
TGTGCCAGCAGCGACGAATTGGGAATTAGCCGTCTCTACGAGCAGTACTTC
CASSDELGISRLYEQYF
>NA|TRBV10-3|NA|TRBJ2-7
TGTGCCATCAGTGAGTCCGGGACTCACACCTACGAGCAGTACTTC
CAISESGTHTYEQYF
>NA|TRBV7-2|NA|TRBJ2-1
TGTGCCAGCATCCCGGTGTCTTGGAATGAGCAGTTCTTC
CASIPVSWNEQFF
>NA|TRBV11-1|NA|TRBJ2-7
TGTGCCAGCAGCTTAGTCGGGCACGAGCAGTACTTC
CASSLVGHEQYF
>NA|TRBV29-1|NA|TRBJ2-7
TGCAGCGTTGGCTACTCCTACGAGCAGTACTTC
CSVGYSYEQYF
>NA|TRBV6-2/TRBV6-3|TRBD2|TRBJ2-2
TGTGCCAGCAGTTTGGCGGGAGAACCGCTCACCGGGGAGCTGTTTTTT
CASSLAGEPLTGELFF
>NA|TRBV9|NA|TRBJ2-2
TGTGCCAGCACTCGGACAGTAGCCGGGGAGCTGTTTTTT
CASTRTVAGELFF
>NA|TRBV19|TRBD1|TRBJ2-1
TGTGCCACCAAACCTTCGGGACAGGGGGCTTACAATGAGCAGTTCTTC
CATKPSGQGAYNEQFF
>once|TRBV7-9|TRBD2|TRBJ2-7
TGTGCCAGCAGCTTAGGCTCCGCGGGAGGGCCAGGCGAGCAGTACTTC
CASSLGSAGGPGEQYF
>NA|TRBV2|NA|TRBJ1-1
TGTGCCAGCAAGGAGGAGGTGAGCACTGAAGCTTTCTTT
CASKEEVSTEAFF
>NA|TRBV19|TRBD2|TRBJ2-7
TGTGCCAGTAGCCCGGGACTAGCGGGCCTCGACGAGCAGTACTTC
CASSPGLAGLDEQYF
>NA|TRBV10-3|TRBD1|TRBJ2-1
TGTGCCACCTTGGGACAGGGGCTGTTCTTC
CATLGQGLFF